The T cell receptor (beta chain) under discussion was sequenced for a study of T cells after yellow fever vaccination. In the study overall: Any fraction with a low cell number was prepared using SMART-Seq v4 Ultra Low Input.

Study-level points and caveats: The study found a weaker secondary response that peaked faster, day 5 versus 15.

TCRdb redid the calling of the 5' RACE reads with MiXCR, one entry per CDR3 protein. The repertoire holds some 390,000 distinct CDR3 sequences, with about 6% as singletons. Remarks on this clonotype: Its antigen is still unknown.

The CDR3 runs to 12 residues. Trimming shortened V by 7 bases and J by 4 bases, and 10 bases separated the two germline ends. The sample was PBMCs, taken 5 days after the yellow fever booster vaccination. The clonotype originates from a man younger than 45 who received the YFV17D yellow fever vaccine. The rearrangement uses TRBV12-3 or TRBV12-4 and TRBJ1-1; a weak D match, TRBD1 (5 bases). The CDR3 DNA reads TGTGCCAGCACCCGGGGGGGCACTGAAGCTTTCTTT. Its protein is CASTRGGTEAFF.